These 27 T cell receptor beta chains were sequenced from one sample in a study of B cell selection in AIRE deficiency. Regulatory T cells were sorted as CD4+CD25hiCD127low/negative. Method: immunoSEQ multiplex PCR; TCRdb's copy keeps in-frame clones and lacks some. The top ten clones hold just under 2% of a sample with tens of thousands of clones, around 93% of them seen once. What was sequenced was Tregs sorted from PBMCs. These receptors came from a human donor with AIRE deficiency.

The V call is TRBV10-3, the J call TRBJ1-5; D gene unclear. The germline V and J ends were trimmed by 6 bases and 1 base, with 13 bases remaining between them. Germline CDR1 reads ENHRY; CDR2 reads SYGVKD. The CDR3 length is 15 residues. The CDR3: CAISARAQSNQPQHF. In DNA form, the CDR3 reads TGTGCCATCAGCGCGAGAGCCCAAAGCAATCAGCCCCAGCATTTT.

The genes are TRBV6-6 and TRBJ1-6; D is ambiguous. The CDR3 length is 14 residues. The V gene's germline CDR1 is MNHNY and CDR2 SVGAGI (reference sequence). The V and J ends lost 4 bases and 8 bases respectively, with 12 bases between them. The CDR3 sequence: CASSSPGDDSPLHF. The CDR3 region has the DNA TGTGCCAGCAGTTCCCCGGGTGATGATTCACCCCTCCACTTT.

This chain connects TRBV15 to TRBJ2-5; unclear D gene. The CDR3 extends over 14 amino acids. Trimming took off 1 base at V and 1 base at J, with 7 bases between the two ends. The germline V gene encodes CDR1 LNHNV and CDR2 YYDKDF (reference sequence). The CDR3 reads CATSRGSLQETQYF. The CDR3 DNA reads TGTGCCACCAGCAGAGGCTCCCTCCAAGAGACCCAGTACTTC. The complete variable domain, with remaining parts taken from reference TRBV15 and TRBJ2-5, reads DAMVIQNPRYQVTQFGKPVTLSCSQTLNHNVMYWYQQKSSQAPKLLFHYYDKDFNNEADTPDNFQSRRPNTSFCFLDIRSPGLGDTAMYLCATSRGSLQETQYFGPGTRLLVL.

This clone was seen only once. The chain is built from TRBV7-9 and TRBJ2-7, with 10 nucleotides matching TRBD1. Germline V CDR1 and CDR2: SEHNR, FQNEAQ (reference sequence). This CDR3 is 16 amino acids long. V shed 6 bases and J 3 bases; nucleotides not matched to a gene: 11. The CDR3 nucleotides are TGTGCCAGCAGGCTTCAAGGACAGGGGGTAGTCTACGAGCAGTACTTC. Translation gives CASRLQGQGVVYEQYF.

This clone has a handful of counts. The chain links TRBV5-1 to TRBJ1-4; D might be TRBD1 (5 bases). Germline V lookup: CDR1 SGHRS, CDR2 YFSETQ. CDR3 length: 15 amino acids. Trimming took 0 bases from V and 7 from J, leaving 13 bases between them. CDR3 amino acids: CASSLASGAGEKLFF. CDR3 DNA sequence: TGCGCCAGCAGCTTGGCAAGTGGGGCTGGTGAAAAACTGTTTTTT. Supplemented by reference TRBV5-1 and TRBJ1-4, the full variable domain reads KAGVTQTPRYLIKTRGQQVTLSCSPISGHRSVSWYQQTPGQGLQFLFEYFSETQRNKGNFPGRFSGRQFSNSRSEMNVSTLELGDSALYLCASSLASGAGEKLFFGSGTQLSVL.

The CDR3 sequence is CASSSVGGGYTF. The CDR3 DNA reads TGTGCCAGCAGCTCTGTGGGGGGTGGCTACACCTTC. The J gene is TRBJ1-2, the V gene TRBV7-8; tentatively, D is TRBD1 (5 bases). This CDR3 spans 12 amino acids. Between the trimmed V and J ends, which lost 4 bases and 7 bases, there was a span of 10 bases. Germline CDR1 and CDR2: SGHVS and FQNEAQ.

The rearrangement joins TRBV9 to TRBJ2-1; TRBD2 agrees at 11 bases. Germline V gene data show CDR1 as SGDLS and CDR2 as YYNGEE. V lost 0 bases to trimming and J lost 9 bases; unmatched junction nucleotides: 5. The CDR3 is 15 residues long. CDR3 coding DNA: TGTGCCAGCAGCGTAGTAGCGGGAGGGCGGGGTGAGCAGTTCTTC. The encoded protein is CASSVVAGGRGEQFF.

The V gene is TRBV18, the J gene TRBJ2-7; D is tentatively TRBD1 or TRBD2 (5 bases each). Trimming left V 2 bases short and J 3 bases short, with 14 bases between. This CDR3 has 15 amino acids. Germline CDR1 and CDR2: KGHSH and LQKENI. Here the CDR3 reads CASSPEGPGLYEQYF. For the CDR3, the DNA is TGTGCCAGCTCACCAGAGGGTCCGGGGCTCTACGAGCAGTACTTC.

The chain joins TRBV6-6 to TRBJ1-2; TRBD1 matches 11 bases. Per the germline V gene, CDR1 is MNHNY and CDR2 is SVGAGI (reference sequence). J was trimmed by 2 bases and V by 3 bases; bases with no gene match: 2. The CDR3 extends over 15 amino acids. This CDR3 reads CASSYWDRGNYGYTF. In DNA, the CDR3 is TGTGCCAGCAGTTATTGGGACAGGGGGAACTATGGCTACACCTTC.

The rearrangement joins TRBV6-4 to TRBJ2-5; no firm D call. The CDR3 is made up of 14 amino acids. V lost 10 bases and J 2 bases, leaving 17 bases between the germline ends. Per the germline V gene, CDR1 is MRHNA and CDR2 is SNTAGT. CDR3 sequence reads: CATLTWAAQETQYF. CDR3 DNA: TGTGCCACCCTTACCTGGGCAGCGCAAGAGACCCAGTACTTC.

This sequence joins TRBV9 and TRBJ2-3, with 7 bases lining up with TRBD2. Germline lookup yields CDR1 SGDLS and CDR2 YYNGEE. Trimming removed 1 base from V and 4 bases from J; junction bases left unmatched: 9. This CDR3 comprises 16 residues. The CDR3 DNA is TGTGCCAGCAGCGTATCTAGCGGCCGCACAGCAGATACGCAGTATTTT. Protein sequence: CASSVSSGRTADTQYF.

The CDR3, as DNA: TGTGCCAGCAGCGCCTCCGGGACATGGGGAGAGACCCAGTACTTC. The encoded protein is CASSASGTWGETQYF. The genes are TRBV7-3 and TRBJ2-5; TRBD1 might be the D (6 bases). Germline V gene data show CDR1 as SGHTA and CDR2 as FQGTGA. Trimming stripped 5 bases from V and 4 bases from J, with 17 bases between. This CDR3 spans 15 amino acids.

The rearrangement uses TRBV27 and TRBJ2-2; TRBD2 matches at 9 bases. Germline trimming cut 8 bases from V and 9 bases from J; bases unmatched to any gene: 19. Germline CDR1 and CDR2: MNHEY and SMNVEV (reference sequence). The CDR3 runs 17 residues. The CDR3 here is CASGSRPSSGTHRELFF. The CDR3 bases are TGTGCCAGCGGATCCCGACCTTCTAGCGGGACCCACCGGGAGCTGTTTTTT.

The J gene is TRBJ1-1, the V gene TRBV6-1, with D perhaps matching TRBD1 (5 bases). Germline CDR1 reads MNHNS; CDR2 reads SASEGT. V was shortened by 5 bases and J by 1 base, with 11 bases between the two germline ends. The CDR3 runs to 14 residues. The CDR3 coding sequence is TGTGCCAGCAGTATCCAGGGTCGGAACACTGAAGCTTTCTTT. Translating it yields CASSIQGRNTEAFF.

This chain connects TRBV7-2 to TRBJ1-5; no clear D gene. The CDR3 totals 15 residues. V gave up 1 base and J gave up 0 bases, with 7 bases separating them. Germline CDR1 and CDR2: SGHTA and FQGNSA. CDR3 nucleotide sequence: TGTGCCAGCAGCTTAGGACACTATAGCAATCAGCCCCAGCATTTT. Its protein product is CASSLGHYSNQPQHF.

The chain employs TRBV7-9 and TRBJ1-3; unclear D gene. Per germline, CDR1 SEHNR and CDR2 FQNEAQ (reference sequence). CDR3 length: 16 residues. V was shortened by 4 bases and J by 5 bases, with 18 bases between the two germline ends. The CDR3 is CASSSLDLPGRNTIYF. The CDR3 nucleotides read TGTGCCAGCAGCTCCTTGGACCTCCCCGGGCGAAACACCATATATTTT. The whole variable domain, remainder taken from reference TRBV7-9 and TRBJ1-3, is DTGVSQNPRHKITKRGQNVTFRCDPISEHNRLYWYRQTLGQGPEFLTYFQNEAQLEKSRLLSDRFSAERPKGSFSTLEIQRTEQGDSAMYLCASSSLDLPGRNTIYFGEGSWLTVV.

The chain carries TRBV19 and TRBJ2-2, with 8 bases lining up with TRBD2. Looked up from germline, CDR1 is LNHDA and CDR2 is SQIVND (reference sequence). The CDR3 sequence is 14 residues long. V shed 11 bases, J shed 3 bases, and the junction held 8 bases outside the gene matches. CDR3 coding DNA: TGTGCCTCTACACTAGCGGCGGACACCGGGGAGCTGTTTTTT. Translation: CASTLAADTGELFF.

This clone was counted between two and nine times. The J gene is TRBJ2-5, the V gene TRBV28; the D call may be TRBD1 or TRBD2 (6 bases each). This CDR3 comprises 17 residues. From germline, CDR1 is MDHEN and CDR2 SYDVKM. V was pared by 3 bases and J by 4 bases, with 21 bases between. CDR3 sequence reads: CASSFVMGGQLGETQYF. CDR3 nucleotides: TGTGCCAGCAGTTTTGTTATGGGGGGCCAACTGGGAGAGACCCAGTACTTC.

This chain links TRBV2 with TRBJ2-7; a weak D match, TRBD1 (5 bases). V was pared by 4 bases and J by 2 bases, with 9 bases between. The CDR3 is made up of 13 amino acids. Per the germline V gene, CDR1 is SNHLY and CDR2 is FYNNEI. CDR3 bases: TGTGCCAGCAGTGGCCAGGGAACCTACGAGCAGTACTTC. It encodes CASSGQGTYEQYF.

The CDR3 is CASSFYPSTGSTGELFF. For the CDR3, the DNA is TGTGCCAGCAGCTTTTATCCGTCGACAGGTAGCACCGGGGAGCTGTTTTTT. V usage is TRBV5-5 and J usage is TRBJ2-2; weak D call: TRBD1 (6 bases). Germline V lookup: CDR1 SGHKS, CDR2 YYEKEE (reference sequence). This CDR3 has 17 residues. The germline V and J ends were trimmed by 2 bases and 4 bases, with 18 bases remaining between them.

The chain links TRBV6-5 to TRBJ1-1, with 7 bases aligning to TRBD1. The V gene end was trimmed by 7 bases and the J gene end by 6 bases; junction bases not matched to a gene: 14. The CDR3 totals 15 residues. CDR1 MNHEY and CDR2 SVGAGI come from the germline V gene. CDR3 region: CASTRGRGLGPEAFF. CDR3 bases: TGTGCCAGCACGAGGGGGCGCGGGCTGGGGCCTGAAGCTTTCTTT.

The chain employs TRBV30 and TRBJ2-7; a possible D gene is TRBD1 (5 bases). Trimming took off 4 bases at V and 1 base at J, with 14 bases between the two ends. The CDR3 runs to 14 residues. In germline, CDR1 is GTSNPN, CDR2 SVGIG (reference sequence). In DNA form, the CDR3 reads TGTGCCTGGAAAGTCCAGGGATTGTCCTACGAGCAGTACTTC. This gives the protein CAWKVQGLSYEQYF.

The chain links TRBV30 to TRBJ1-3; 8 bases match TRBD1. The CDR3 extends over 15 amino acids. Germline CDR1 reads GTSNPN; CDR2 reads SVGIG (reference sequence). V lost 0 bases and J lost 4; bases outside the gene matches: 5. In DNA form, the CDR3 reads TGTGCCTGGAGTGTACTCAGGGGGCCAGGAAACACCATATATTTT. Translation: CAWSVLRGPGNTIYF.

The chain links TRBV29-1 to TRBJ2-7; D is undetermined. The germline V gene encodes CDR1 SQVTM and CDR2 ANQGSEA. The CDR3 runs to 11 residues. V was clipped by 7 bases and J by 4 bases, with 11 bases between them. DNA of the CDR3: TGCAGCGCCCGCGTCGGATACGAGCAGTACTTC. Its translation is CSARVGYEQYF.

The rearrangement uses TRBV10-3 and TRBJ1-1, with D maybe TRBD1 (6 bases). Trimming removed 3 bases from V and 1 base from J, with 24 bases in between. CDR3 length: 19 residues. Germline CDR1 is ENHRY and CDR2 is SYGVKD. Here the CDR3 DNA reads TGTGCCATCAGTGAACGAATAAAGCGAAAGGACAGACCGAACACTGAAGCTTTCTTT. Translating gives CAISERIKRKDRPNTEAFF.

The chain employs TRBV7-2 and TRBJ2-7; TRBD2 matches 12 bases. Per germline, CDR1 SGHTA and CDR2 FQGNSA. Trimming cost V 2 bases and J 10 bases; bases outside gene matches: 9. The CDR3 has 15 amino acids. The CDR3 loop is CASSLTIRLAGEQYF. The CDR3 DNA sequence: TGTGCCAGCAGCTTAACCATCCGACTAGCGGGAGAACAGTACTTC.

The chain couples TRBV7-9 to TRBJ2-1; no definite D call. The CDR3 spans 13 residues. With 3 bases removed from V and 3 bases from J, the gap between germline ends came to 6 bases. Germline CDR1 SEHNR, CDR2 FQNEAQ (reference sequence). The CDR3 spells CASSFDNYNEQFF. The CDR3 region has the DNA TGTGCCAGCAGCTTCGACAACTACAATGAGCAGTTCTTC.